This T cell receptor beta chain was recovered during a study of T cell repertoires in cytomegalovirus infection. Overall study results and limits: What dominated the ex vivo response were HLA-C-restricted CMV-specific TCR beta clonotypes.

TCRdb processed the reads anew with MiXCR; each CDR3 protein has one entry. The sample shows approximately 220,000 distinct CDR3 sequences, roughly two fifths of them seen only once. Trimming stripped 3 bases from V and 1 base from J, with 9 bases between. This CDR3 is built from 14 residues. Per the germline V gene, CDR1 is MNHEY and CDR2 is SVGAGI. This clonotype was recorded at least ten times. Its antigen remains unknown. The origin of this receptor is a human donor in good health (CMV status not recorded). Some clones in this sample may be carry-over from other donors' samples. This rearrangement joins TRBV6-5 to TRBJ1-1; D call uncertain. Here the sequenced sample was CD8+ T cells from cultured PBMCs, taken from culture after CMV antigen stimulation. CDR3 loop: CASSYSEGNTEAFF. CDR3 nucleotide sequence: TGTGCCAGCAGTTATTCTGAGGGGAACACTGAAGCTTTCTTT.